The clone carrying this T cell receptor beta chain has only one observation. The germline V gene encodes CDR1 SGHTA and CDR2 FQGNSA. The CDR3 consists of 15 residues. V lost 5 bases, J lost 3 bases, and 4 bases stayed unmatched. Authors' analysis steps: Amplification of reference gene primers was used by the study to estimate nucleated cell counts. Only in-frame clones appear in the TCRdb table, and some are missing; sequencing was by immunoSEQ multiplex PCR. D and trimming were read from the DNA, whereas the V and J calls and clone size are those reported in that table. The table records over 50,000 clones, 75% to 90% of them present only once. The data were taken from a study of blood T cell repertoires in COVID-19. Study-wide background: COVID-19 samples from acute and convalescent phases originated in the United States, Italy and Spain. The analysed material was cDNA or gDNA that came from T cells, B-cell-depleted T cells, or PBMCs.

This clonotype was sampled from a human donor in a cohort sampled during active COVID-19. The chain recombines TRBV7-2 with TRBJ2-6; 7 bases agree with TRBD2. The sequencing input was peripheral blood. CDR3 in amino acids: CASSLGGNGANVLTF. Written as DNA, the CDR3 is TGTGCCAGCAGCCTGGGGGGGAATGGGGCCAACGTCCTGACTTTC.